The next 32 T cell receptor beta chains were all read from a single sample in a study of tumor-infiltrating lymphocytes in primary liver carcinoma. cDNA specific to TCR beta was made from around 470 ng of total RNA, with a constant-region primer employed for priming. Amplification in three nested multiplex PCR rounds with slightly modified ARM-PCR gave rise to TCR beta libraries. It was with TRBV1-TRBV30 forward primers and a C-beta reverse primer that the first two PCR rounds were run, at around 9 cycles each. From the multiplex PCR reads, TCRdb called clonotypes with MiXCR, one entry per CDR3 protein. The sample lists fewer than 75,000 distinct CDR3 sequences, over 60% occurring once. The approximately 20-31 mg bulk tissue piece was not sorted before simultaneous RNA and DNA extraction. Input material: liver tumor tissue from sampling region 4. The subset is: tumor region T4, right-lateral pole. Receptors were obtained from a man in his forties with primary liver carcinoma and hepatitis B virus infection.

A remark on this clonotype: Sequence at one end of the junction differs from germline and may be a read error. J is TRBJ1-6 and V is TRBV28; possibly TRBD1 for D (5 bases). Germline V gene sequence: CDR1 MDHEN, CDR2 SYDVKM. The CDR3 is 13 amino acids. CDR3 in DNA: TGTGTCAGCAGTCCGGGGGGAAATTCATCCCTCCACTTT. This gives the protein CVSSPGGNSSLHF.

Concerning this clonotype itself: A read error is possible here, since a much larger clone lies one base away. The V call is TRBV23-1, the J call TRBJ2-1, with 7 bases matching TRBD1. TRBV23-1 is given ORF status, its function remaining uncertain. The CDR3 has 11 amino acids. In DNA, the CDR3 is TGCGCCAGCCGAAGAGAGGGGGCCCCGGTCTTC. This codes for CASRREGAPVF.

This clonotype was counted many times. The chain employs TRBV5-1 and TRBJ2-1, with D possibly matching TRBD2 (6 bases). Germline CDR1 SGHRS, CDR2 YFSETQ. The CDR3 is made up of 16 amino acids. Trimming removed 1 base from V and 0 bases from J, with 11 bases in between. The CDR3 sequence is CASSLLGGSSYNEQFF. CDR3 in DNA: TGCGCCAGCAGCTTGTTGGGGGGAAGCTCCTACAATGAGCAGTTCTTC.

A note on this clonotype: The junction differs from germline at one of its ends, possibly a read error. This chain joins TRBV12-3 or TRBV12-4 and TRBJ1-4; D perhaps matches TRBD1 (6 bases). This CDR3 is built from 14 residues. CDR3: CVSSDRRTGEKLFF. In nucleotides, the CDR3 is TGTGTCAGCAGCGACAGGCGGACGGGGGAAAAACTGTTTTTT.

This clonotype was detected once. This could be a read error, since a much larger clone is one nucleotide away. CDR3 residues: CASTNHGPAGELFF. Written as DNA, the CDR3 is TGTGCCAGCACCAATCATGGCCCGGCCGGGGAGCTGTTTTTT. The rearrangement joins TRBV21-1 to TRBJ2-2; the D call of TRBD1 is as the table states it, not checked on the DNA. TRBV21-1 is listed as a pseudogene. CDR3 size: 14 residues.

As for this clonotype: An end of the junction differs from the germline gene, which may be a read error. CDR3 protein: CASSQVRGTEDFF. In DNA form, the CDR3 reads TGCGCCAGCAGCCAAGTTAGGGGTACAGAAGATTTCTTT. V usage is TRBV4-1 and J usage is TRBJ1-1, with a possible D match to TRBD1 (5 bases). CDR1 MGHRA and CDR2 YSYEKL come from the germline V gene. The CDR3 totals 13 residues.

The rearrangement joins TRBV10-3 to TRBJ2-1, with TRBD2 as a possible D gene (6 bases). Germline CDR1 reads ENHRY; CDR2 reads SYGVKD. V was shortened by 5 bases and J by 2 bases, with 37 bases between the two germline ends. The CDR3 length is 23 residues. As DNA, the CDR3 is TGTGCCATCAGTTTTCTACCTTCTCCGGACAATATGAGCGGCGGGGCGGCCTACAATGAGCAGTTCTTC. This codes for CAISFLPSPDNMSGGAAYNEQFF.

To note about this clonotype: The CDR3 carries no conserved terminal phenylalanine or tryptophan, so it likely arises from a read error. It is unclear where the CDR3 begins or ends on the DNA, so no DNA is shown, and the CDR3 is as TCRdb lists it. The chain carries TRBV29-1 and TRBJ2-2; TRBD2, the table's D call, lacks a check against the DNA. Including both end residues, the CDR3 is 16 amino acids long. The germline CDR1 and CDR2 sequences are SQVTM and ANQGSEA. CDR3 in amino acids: CSIAGLAATITGELSL.

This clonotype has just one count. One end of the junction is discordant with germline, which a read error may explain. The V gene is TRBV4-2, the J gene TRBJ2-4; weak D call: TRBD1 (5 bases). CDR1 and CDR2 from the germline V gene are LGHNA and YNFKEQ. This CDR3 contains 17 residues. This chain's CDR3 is CASSQGMGLLSKNTQYF. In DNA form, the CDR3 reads TGTGCCAGCAGCCAAGGAATGGGGCTTCTCTCCAAAAACACTCAGTATTTC.

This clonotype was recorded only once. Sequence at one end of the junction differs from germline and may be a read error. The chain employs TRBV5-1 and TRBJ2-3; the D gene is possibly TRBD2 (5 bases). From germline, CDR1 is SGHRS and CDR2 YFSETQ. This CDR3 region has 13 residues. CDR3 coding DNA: TGCGCCAGCAGGGGAGCGATCACAGATACGCAATATTTT. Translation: CASRGAITDTQYF.

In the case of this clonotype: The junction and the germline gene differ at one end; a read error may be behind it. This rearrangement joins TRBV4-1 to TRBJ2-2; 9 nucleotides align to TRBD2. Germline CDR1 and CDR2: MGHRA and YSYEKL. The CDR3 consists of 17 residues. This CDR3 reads CASSPRDGLAITGDLFF. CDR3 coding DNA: TGCGCCAGCAGCCCCCGCGACGGACTAGCGATCACCGGGGATCTGTTTTTT.

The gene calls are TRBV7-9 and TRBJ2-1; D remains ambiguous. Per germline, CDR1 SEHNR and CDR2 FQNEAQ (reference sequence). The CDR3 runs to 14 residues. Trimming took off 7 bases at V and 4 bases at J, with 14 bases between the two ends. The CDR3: CASNPRTEYNEQFF. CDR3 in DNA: TGTGCCAGCAACCCACGGACCGAATACAATGAGCAGTTCTTC. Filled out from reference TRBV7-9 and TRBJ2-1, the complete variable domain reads DTGVSQNPRHKITKRGQNVTFRCDPISEHNRLYWYRQTLGQGPEFLTYFQNEAQLEKSRLLSDRFSAERPKGSFSTLEIQRTEQGDSAMYLCASNPRTEYNEQFFGPGTRLTVL.

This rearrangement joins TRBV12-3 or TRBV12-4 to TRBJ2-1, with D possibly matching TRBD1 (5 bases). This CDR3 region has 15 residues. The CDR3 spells CSCSPGHGPLNEQFF. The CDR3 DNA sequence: TGTTCCTGCAGCCCCGGACACGGTCCTCTCAATGAGCAGTTCTTC.

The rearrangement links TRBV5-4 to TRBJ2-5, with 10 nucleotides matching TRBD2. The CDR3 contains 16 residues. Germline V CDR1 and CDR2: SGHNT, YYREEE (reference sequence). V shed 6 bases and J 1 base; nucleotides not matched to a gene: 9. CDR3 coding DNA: TGTGCCAGCAACCACGGACTAGCGGTGGCCCAAGAGACCCAGTACTTC. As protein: CASNHGLAVAQETQYF.

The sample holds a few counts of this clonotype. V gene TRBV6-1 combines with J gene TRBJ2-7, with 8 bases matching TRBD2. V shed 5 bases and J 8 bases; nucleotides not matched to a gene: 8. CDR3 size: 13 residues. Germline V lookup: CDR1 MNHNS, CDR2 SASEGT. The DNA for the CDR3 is TGTGCCAGCAGTCCTACCGGGGGGGTCAAGCAGTACTTC. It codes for CASSPTGGVKQYF.

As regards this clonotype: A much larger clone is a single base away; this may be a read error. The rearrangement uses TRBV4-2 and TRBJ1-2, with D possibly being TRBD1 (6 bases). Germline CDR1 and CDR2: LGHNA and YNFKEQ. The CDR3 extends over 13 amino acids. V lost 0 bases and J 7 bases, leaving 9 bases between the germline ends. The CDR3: CASSQDTGCGYTF. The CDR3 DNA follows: TGTGCCAGCAGCCAAGATACAGGGTGTGGCTACACCTTC.

The CDR3 sequence is CASSLSVTEAFF. CDR3 coding DNA: TGTGCCAGCAGCTTGAGCGTGACTGAAGCTTTCTTT. The chain couples TRBV7-9 to TRBJ1-1; D is ambiguous. The CDR3 has 12 residues. CDR1 SEHNR and CDR2 FQNEAQ come from the germline V gene (reference sequence). V shed 3 bases and J shed 5 bases, with 7 bases lying between them.

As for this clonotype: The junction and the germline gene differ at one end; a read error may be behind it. The CDR3 spells CVSSLESERTDTQYF. Here the CDR3 DNA reads TGTGTCAGCAGCTTAGAGTCCGAGCGCACGGATACGCAATATTTT. The chain links TRBV11-3 to TRBJ2-3; no definite D call. CDR1 is SGHNT, CDR2 YENEEA, per germline. The CDR3 loop spans 15 amino acids.

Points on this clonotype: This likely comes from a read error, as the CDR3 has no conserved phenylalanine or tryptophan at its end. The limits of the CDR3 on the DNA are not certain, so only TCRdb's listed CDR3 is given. This chain's CDR3 is CASSLALGGVNTGEPFP. The chain employs TRBV11-2 and TRBJ2-2; the D call of TRBD2 is as the table states it, not checked on the DNA. The CDR3 length is 17 residues, termini included. Per the germline V gene, CDR1 is SGHAT and CDR2 is FQNNGV.

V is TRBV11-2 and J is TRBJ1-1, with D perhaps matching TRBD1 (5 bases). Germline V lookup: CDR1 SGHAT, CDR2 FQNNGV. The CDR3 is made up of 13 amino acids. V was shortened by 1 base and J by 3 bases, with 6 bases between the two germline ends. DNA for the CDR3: TGTGCCAGCAGCTTAGTCAGGGACACTGAAGCTTTCTTT. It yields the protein CASSLVRDTEAFF.

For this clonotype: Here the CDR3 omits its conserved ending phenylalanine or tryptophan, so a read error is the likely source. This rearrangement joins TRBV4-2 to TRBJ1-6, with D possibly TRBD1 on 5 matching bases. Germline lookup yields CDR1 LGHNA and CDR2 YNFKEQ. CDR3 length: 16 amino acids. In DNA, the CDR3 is TGTGCCAGCAGTCAAGAGGGGTCAGGAGGAGATTCACCCCTCCACTTA. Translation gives CASSQEGSGGDSPLHL.

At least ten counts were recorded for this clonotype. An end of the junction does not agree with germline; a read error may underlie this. CDR3 region: CVSSSGGSSVVARTDTQYF. CDR3 DNA: TGTGTCAGCAGCTCTGGGGGAAGCTCTGTTGTAGCCCGCACAGATACGCAGTATTTT. J is TRBJ2-3 and V is TRBV11-1; tentatively, D is TRBD1 or TRBD2 (5 bases each). CDR1 and CDR2 (germline): SGHAT, FQDESV (reference sequence). The CDR3 runs 19 residues.

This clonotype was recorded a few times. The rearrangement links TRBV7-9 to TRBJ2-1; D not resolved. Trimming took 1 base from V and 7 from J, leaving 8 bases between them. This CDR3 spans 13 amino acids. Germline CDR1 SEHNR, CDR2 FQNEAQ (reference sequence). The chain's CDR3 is CASSLVLMNEQFF. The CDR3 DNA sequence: TGTGCCAGCAGCTTAGTTTTGATGAATGAGCAGTTCTTC.

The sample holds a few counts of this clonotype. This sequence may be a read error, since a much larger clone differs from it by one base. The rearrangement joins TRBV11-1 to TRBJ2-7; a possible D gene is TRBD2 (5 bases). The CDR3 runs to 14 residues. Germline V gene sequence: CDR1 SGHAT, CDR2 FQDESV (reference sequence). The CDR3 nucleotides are TGTGCCAGCAGCGGGAAGAGGGCCACCTACGAGCAGTGCTTC. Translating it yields CASSGKRATYEQCF.

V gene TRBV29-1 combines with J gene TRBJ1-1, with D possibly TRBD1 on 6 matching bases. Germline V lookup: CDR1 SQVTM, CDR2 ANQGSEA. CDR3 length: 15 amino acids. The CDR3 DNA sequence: TGCAGTGTACCCGGACAGTGGAAGGAGAACACTGAAGCTTTCTTT. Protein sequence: CSVPGQWKENTEAFF.

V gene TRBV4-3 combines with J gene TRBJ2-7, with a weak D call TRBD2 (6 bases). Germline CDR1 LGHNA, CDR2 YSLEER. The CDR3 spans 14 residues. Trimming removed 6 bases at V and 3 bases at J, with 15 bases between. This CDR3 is CASSFADGGYEQYV. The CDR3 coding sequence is TGCGCCAGCAGTTTCGCCGACGGGGGCTACGAGCAGTACGTC.

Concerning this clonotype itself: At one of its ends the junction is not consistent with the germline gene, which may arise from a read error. CDR3 residues: CTSSPSLKVIGELFF. The DNA for the CDR3 is TGTACCAGCAGCCCCAGTCTGAAGGTAATCGGGGAGCTGTTTTTT. The chain combines TRBV11-2 with TRBJ2-2; no reliable D call. CDR1 is SGHAT and CDR2 is FQNNGV in the germline V gene. The CDR3 contains 15 residues.

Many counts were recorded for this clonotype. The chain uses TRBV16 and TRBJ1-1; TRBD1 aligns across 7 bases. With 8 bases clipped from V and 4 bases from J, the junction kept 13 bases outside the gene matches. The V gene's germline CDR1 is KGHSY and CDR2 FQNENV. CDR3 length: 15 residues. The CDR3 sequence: CASLNRGAFGTEAFF. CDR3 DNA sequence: TGTGCCAGCCTTAACAGGGGCGCGTTTGGCACTGAAGCTTTCTTT.

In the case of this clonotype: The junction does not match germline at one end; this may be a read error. The CDR3 protein is CASSLDPGDTSRDTQYF. As DNA, the CDR3 is TGTGCCAGCAGCTTAGATCCGGGGGATACTAGCAGAGATACGCAGTATTTT. The chain recombines TRBV11-2 with TRBJ2-3; D may be TRBD2 (6 bases). Germline V gene sequence: CDR1 SGHAT, CDR2 FQNNGV. This CDR3 spans 17 amino acids.

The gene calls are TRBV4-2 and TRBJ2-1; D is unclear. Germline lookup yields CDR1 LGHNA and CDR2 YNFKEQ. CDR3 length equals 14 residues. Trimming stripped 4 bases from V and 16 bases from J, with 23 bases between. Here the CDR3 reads CASSLEHSDNEQFF. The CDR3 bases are TGTGCCAGCAGCCTAGAGCACAGCGACAATGAACAATTCTTC.

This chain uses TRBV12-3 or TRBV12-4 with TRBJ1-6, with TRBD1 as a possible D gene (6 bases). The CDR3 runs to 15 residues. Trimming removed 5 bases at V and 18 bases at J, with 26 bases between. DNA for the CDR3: TGTGCCAGCAGTCCAGGAGGGGGGGCAGAGCCATCCCCCCACTTT. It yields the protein CASSPGGGAEPSPHF.

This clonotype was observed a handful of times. Here the CDR3 reads CASRRQGSHNEQFF. CDR3 bases: TGTGCCAGCAGACGCCAAGGGAGCCACAATGAGCAGTTCTTC. The V gene is TRBV5-4, the J gene TRBJ2-1, with a tentative D call TRBD2 (5 bases). Trimming took 5 bases from V and 5 from J, leaving 14 bases between them. The CDR3 runs 14 residues. Germline V CDR1 and CDR2: SGHNT, YYREEE (reference sequence).